This TCR beta chain was retrieved from a study of blood T cell repertoires in COVID-19 (TCRdb year 2020). Regarding the complete study: The collaborator samples originated in the United States, Italy and Spain and spanned the acute and convalescent phases of COVID-19. Nearly every sample came with metadata listing a de-identified subject ID, COVID-19 status, age in years and sex. Deeply sampled blood TCRbeta repertoires from subjects exposed to, actively infected with, or recovered from COVID-19 were included in the dataset. Where available, HLA class I and class II types were taken from metadata supplied by the sample provider and were not determined by assay-based typing. The samples were drawn from the first 160 participants of the ongoing ImmuneRACE study and from some 1,300 subjects provided by 6 global collaborators. The prospective study material was composed of cDNA or gDNA derived from T cells, B-cell-depleted T cells, or PBMCs. The repertoires were released in a freely available public database intended as a resource for research on the immune response to SARS-CoV-2. The paper's findings and limits, for the study overall: The quantity of clinical and demographic metadata differed by source and by participant and was supplied without curation.

Collaborating institutions collected whole blood in K2EDTA tubes following their own protocols. For TCRbeta analysis, collaborator samples were shipped as frozen whole blood, as isolated PBMCs, or as DNA extracted from either sample type. A remark on this clone: No antigen is known for it. The record has no base qualities; no much larger clone is one base away. The same CDR3 can be traced to other DNA sequences in this sample.

TCRbeta CDR3 regions were amplified from genomic DNA using the immunoSEQ Assay, a bias-controlled multiplex PCR. In the original analysis: The number of nucleated cells in each sample was estimated from the amplification of reference gene primers within the assay. Sequence reads were collapsed and filtered to measure the absolute abundance of every unique TCRbeta CDR3 rearrangement. For each sample, productive Simpson clonality was calculated by taking the square root of Simpson's diversity index across productive rearrangements. TCRdb stores this immuneACCESS table with in-frame sequences only. Part of the clones is absent; in the studies checked, under half of the shortfall reflects unresolved V genes, and no reason is known for the rest. V, J and clone size derive from that table, while D and trimming were established from the DNA sequence. Present in this sample are about 210,000 clones, about 91% of which were seen just once. The leading ten clones occupy around 1.2% of the sample.

The CDR3 numbers 14 residues from cysteine through phenylalanine. Only CDR3 DNA is held: 42 bases, read in frame from base 1. V and J are truncated by 1 base and 4 bases respectively, leaving an intervening sequence of 7 bases. The germline V gene provides CDR1 KGHSH and CDR2 LQKENI. The material sequenced was peripheral blood. This sequence originates from a man aged 25 to 40 with acute or convalescent COVID-19. In this chain, TRBV18 is recombined with TRBJ2-2, with no reliable assignment of the D segment. In nucleotide form, the sequence is TGTGCCAGCTCACCACGAGATAGCACCGGGGAGCTGTTTTTT. Its product reads: CASSPRDSTGELFF. Reference TRBV18 and TRBJ2-2 proteins supply the regions before and after the CDR3; the full variable domain is: NAGVMQNPRHLVRRRGQEARLRCSPMKGHSHVYWYRQLPEEGLKFMVYLQKENIIDESGMPKERFSAEFPKEGPSILRIQQVVRGDSAAYFCASSPRDSTGELFFGEGSRLTVL.